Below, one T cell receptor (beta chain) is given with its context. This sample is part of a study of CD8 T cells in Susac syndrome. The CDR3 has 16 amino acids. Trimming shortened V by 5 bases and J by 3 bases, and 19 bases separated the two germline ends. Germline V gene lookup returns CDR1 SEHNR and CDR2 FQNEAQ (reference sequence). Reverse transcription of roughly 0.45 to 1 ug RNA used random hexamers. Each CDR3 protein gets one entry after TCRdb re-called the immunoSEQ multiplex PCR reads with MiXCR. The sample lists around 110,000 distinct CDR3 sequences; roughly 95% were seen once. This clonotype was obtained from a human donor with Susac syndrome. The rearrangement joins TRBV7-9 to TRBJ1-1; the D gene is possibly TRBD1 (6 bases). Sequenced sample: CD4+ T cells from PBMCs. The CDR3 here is CASSPKSSGADTEAFF. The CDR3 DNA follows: TGTGCCAGCAGCCCAAAGAGCTCGGGGGCGGACACTGAAGCTTTCTTT.